This TCR beta chain was profiled in a study of blood T cell repertoires in COVID-19 (dated by TCRdb to about 2020). Regarding the complete study: Samples from collaborators originated in the United States, Italy and Spain and spanned both the acute and convalescent phases of COVID-19. The prospective study material was composed of cDNA or gDNA derived from T cells, B-cell-depleted T cells, or PBMCs. The dataset comprised deeply sampled blood TCRbeta repertoires from subjects exposed to, actively infected with, or recovered from COVID-19. The repertoires were released in a freely available public database meant as a resource for research on the immune response to SARS-CoV-2. The samples were drawn from two sources: the first 160 participants of the ongoing ImmuneRACE study, and over 950 subjects contributed by 6 global collaborators. Sample metadata almost always included a de-identified subject ID, COVID-19 status, age in years and sex. Where available, HLA class I and class II types were taken from metadata supplied by the sample provider and were not determined by assay-based typing.

Details on this clone: Its antigen is unknown. No base-level quality is on record; no much larger clone is a single base apart.

Whole blood was collected in K2EDTA tubes by collaborating institutions according to the institutions' own protocols. For TCRbeta analysis, collaborator samples were shipped as frozen whole blood, as isolated PBMCs, or as DNA extracted from either sample type. According to the germline V gene, CDR1 reads SGHTA and CDR2 reads FQGNSA. Relative to germline, V is 7 bases shorter and J is 5 bases shorter, with 11 bases between their ends. The CDR3 goes from the cysteine to the phenylalanine over 12 residues. Only the CDR3 region is kept as DNA, spanning 36 bases read in frame from base 1. Study-wide conclusions, independent of this receptor: The quantity of clinical and demographic metadata differed by source and by participant and was supplied without curation.

TCRbeta CDR3 regions were amplified from genomic DNA using the immunoSEQ Assay, a bias-controlled multiplex PCR. The published analysis was carried out like this. Nucleated cell counts per sample were estimated from amplification of reference gene primers within the assay. Sequence reads were collapsed and filtered to measure the absolute abundance of every unique TCRbeta CDR3 rearrangement. Productive Simpson clonality was computed per sample as the square root of Simpson's diversity index over productive rearrangements. Here the immuneACCESS table is served through TCRdb, limited to in-frame sequences with V and J called. Missing clones are a known gap in these copies; in checked studies unresolved V genes cover under half, and the rest lacks a known reason. The D gene and trimming were derived from the DNA, and the V and J assignments and clone size from that table. For this sample the table gives approximately 190,000 clones, of which more than 70% were detected only once. Under 6.5% of the sample lies in the top ten.

The material sequenced was peripheral blood. The chain is encoded by TRBV7-2 joined to TRBJ1-1, with TRBD1 as a weak D call on 6 bases. This TCR was recovered from a man in his forties with active or convalescent COVID-19. The DNA reads TGTGCCAGCAACAATAGGGGGACTGAAGCTTTCTTT. It encodes CASNNRGTEAFF.